This TCR beta chain emerged from a study of shared clonotypes between healthy human individuals. The V end was cut by 0 bases, the J end by 6 bases, with 15 bases between. From germline, CDR1 is SGHKS and CDR2 YYEKEE (reference sequence). CDR3 length: 15 amino acids. Sequencing was performed with immunoSEQ multiplex PCR; in TCRdb, only in-frame clones are kept and a portion is missing. The table records under 750,000 clones, roughly 72% of them present only once. Sequenced material: memory CD4+ T cells sorted from blood. The subset: CD45RA-negative fraction. The chain carries TRBV5-5 and TRBJ1-2; possible D gene TRBD1, 6 bases. This sequence was found in a woman under 40 in good health. CDR3 sequence reads: CASSLVGTSDNGYTF. In DNA, the CDR3 is TGTGCCAGCAGCTTGGTCGGGACATCGGATAATGGCTACACCTTC.